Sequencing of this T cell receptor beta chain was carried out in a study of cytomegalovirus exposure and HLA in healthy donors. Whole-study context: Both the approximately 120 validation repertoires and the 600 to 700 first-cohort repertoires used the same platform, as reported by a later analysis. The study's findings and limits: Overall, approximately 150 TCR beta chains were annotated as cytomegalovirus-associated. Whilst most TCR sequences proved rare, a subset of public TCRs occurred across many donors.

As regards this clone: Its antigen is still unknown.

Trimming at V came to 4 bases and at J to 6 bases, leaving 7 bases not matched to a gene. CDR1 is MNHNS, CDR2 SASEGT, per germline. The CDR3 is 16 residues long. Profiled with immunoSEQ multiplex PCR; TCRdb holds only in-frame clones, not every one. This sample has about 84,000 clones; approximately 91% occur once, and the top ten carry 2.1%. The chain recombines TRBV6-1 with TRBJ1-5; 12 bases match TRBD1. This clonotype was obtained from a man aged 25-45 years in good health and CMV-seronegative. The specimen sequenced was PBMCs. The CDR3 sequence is CASSGLGTGGGQPQHF. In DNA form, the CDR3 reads TGTGCCAGCAGTGGACTAGGGACAGGGGGCGGTCAGCCCCAGCATTTT.